This TCR beta chain came from a study of T-cell reconstitution after alpha-beta-depleted transplantation in children. General study results and limits: Diversity and T-cell counts at one year after transplant derived mostly from new T cells.

Germline V lookup: CDR1 SGHKS, CDR2 YYEKEE (reference sequence). The CDR3 totals 13 residues. V shed 5 bases and J 2 bases; nucleotides not matched to a gene: 2. Preparation of the TCRbeta library used unique molecular identifiers. TCRdb analysed the PCR reads with MiXCR anew, one entry per CDR3 protein. The sample carries 440,000 or so distinct CDR3 sequences, 43% recorded once. On this clonotype itself: Its antigen is unknown.

This material consisted of PBMCs, taken before TCRalphabeta/CD19-depleted stem cell transplant. This TCR came from a girl aged 2-10 years with aplastic anemia, due to receive a stem cell transplant. The chain combines TRBV5-5 with TRBJ2-5; TRBD1 matches at 8 bases. CDR3: CASRGTGQETQYF. The CDR3 region has the DNA TGTGCCAGCAGGGGGACAGGACAAGAGACCCAGTACTTC. Complete variable domain (other parts from reference TRBV5-5 and TRBJ2-5): DAGVTQSPTHLIKTRGQQVTLRCSPISGHKSVSWYQQVLGQGPQFIFQYYEKEERGRGNFPDRFSARQFPNYSSELNVNALLLGDSALYLCASRGTGQETQYFGPGTRLLVL.